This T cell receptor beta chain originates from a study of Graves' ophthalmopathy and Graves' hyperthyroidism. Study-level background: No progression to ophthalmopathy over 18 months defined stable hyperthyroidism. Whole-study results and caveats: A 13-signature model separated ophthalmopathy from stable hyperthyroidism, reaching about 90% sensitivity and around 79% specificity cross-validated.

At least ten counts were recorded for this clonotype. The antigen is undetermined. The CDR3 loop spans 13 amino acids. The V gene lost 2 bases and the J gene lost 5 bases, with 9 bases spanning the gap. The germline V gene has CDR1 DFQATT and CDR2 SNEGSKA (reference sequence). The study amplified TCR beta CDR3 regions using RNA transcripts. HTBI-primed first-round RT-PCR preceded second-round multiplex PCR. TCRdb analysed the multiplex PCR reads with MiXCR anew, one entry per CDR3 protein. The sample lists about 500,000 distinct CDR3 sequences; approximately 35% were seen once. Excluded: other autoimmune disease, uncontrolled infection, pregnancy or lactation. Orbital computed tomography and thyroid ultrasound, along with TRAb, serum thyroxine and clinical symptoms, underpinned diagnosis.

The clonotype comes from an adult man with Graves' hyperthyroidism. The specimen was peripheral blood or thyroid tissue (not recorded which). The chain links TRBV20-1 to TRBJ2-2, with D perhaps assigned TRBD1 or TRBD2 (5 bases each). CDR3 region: CSARNGATGELFF. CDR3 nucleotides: TGCAGTGCTAGAAACGGGGCTACCGGGGAGCTGTTTTTT.